The rows below give T cell receptor beta chains drawn from one sample of a study of blood T cells in healthy people across ages. TCRdb called the 5' RACE reads again in MiXCR, with one record for every CDR3 protein. The sample gives over 700,000 distinct CDR3 sequences, around 25% of which show up once; 9% to 9.5% is in the top ten. These data were likewise used in another study, on T cells of mothers and their children.

The sequenced sample consisted of blood. These receptors originate from a boy aged 5-17 years in good health. Each CDR3 is given with its conserved first and last residue.

J gene | V gene | CDR3 protein
TRBJ2-3 | TRBV24-1 | CATSDLAGGDTQYF
TRBJ1-2 | TRBV6-1 | CASLDTPYRGRGYGYTF
. | TRBV9 | CASSVDWDNYNEQFF
TRBJ1-1 | TRBV4-1 | CASSQGLGTEAFF
TRBJ2-5 | TRBV6-2/TRBV6-3 | CASSYSHRDPSIKETQYF
TRBJ1-2 | TRBV7-8 | CASSLLGSYGYTF
TRBJ2-7 | TRBV12-3/TRBV12-4 | CASSHGQAYEQYF
TRBJ1-1 | TRBV28 | CASSFGGAEAFF
TRBJ2-1 | TRBV9 | CASSGTSGGPNEQFF
TRBJ1-5 | TRBV19 | CASSIDLSLYSNQPQHF
TRBJ1-1 | TRBV7-2 | CASSLARGDTEAFF
TRBJ2-5 | TRBV4-1 | CASSQTLGGRAGIGETQYF
TRBJ1-1 | TRBV2 | CASSDRGVSEAFF
TRBJ2-7 | TRBV7-2 | CASSVHGSYEQYF
TRBJ1-4 | TRBV28 | CASSLVLVKQGPTTNEKLFF
TRBJ2-1 | TRBV7-2 | CASSLVIQDRSSYNEQFF